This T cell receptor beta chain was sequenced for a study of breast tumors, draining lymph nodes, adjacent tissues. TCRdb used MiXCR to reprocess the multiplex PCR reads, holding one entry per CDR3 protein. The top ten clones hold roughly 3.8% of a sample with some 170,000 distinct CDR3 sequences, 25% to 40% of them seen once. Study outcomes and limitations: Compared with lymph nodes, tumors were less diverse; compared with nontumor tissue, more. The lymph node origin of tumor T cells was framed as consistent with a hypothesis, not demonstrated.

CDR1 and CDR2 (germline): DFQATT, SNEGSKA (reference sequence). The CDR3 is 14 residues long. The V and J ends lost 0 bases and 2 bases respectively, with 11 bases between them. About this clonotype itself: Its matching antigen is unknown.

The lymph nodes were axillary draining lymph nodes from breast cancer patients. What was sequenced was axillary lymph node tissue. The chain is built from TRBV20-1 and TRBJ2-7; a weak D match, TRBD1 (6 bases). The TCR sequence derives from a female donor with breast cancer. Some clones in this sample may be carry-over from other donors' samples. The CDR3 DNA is TGCAGTGCTAGAGATCAGACAGGAACCTACGAGCAGTACTTC. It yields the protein CSARDQTGTYEQYF.